This T cell receptor beta chain is from a study of blood T cell repertoires in COVID-19. Overall study: Collection of acute and convalescent COVID-19 samples took place in the United States, Italy and Spain. Sample material is recorded as cDNA or gDNA derived from T cells, B-cell-depleted T cells, or PBMCs.

Original analysis: Amplifying reference gene primers gave estimates of nucleated cell counts. Assay used: immunoSEQ multiplex PCR; TCRdb lists only in-frame clones, some missing. The V and J calls and clone size were taken over from that table, and D and trimming were inferred from the DNA. The sample has around 99,000 clones; roughly 75% are singletons. This CDR3 has 12 amino acids. The V and J ends lost 0 bases and 3 bases respectively, with 3 bases between them. From germline, CDR1 is SGHRS and CDR2 YFSETQ. Material for sequencing was peripheral blood. The TCR sequence derives from a man in his fifties who had recovered from COVID-19. The J gene is TRBJ2-5, the V gene TRBV5-1, with D unresolved. For the CDR3, the DNA is TGCGCCAGCAGCTTGGGAGAAGAGACCCAGTACTTC. This sequence encodes CASSLGEETQYF.